This T cell receptor (beta chain) was recovered during a study of blood T cell repertoires in COVID-19. V was pared by 4 bases and J by 5 bases, with 9 bases between. The CDR3 contains 13 residues. Germline V gives CDR1 SGDLS, CDR2 YYNGEE. The data were produced by immunoSEQ multiplex PCR, yet TCRdb's version contains in-frame clones alone and is incomplete. The sample consists of some 180,000 clones, more than 80% of them appearing once. This TCR came from a man in his forties who had recovered from COVID-19. This chain links TRBV9 with TRBJ1-4; D is unresolved. Sequenced material: PBMCs or T cells enriched from blood (not recorded which). The CDR3 bases are TGTGCCAGCAGCCTCGACACAAATGAAAAACTGTTTTTT. Its protein is CASSLDTNEKLFF.